In its sample, the clone carrying this TCR beta chain was seen a few times. V gave up 6 bases and J gave up 2 bases; unmatched junction bases: 18. Germline CDR1 is SQVTM and CDR2 is ANQGSEA. The CDR3 spans 18 residues. The sample is drawn from a study of beta chain features in type 1 diabetes. Sequencing targeted expressed TCRB transcripts, as all isolated RNA had been reverse transcribed. The repertoire was sequenced with immunoSEQ multiplex PCR; TCRdb's copy has only in-frame clones and lacks some. This repertoire shows 300,000 or so clones, 7% to 9% found once; its top ten account for 0.44%. This chain uses TRBV29-1 with TRBJ1-1; 10 nucleotides align to TRBD1. Specimen: central memory CD4+ T cells from blood. The clonotype comes from a woman aged 18-29 years in good health. As DNA, the CDR3 is TGCAGCGTGGAGTCGATCCGGGACAGGGGCTTTAGCAACACTGAAGCTTTCTTT. Protein sequence: CSVESIRDRGFSNTEAFF.